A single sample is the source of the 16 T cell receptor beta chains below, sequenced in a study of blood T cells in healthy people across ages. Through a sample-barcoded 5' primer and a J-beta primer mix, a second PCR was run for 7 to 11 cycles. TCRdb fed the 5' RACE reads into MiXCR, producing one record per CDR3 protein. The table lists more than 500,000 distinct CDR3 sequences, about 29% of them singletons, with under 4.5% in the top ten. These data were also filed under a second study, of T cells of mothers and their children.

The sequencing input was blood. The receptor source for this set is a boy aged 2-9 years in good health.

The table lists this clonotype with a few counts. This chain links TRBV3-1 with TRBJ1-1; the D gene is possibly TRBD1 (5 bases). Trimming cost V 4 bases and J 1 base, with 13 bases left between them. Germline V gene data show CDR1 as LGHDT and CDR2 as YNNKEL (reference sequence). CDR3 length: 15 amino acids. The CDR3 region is CASSRDGSTNTEAFF. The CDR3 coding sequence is TGTGCCAGCAGCCGGGACGGCAGCACGAACACTGAAGCTTTCTTT. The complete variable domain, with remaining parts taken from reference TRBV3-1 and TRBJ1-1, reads DTAVSQTPKYLVTQMGNDKSIKCEQNLGHDTMYWYKQDSKKFLKIMFSYNNKELIINETVPNRFSPKSPDKAHLNLHINSLELGDSAVYFCASSRDGSTNTEAFFGQGTRLTVV.

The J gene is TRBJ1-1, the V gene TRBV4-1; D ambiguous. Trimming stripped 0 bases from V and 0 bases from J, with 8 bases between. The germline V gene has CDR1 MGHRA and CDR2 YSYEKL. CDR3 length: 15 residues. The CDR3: CASSQDHRMNTEAFF. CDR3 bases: TGCGCCAGCAGCCAAGATCACCGGATGAACACTGAAGCTTTCTTT.

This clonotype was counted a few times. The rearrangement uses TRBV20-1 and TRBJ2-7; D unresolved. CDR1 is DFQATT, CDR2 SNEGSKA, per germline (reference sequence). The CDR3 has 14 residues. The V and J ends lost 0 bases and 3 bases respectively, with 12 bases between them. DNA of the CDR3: TGCAGTGCTAGAGATGGGTCAATAAGCTACGAGCAGTACTTC. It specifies CSARDGSISYEQYF.

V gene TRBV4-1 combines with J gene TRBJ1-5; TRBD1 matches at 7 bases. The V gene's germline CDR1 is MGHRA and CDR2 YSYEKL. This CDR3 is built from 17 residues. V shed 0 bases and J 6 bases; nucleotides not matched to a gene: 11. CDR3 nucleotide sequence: TGCGCCAGCAGCCAAGAGGCCGCAGGGGGTGGCTCTCAGCCCCAGCATTTT. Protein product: CASSQEAAGGGSQPQHF.

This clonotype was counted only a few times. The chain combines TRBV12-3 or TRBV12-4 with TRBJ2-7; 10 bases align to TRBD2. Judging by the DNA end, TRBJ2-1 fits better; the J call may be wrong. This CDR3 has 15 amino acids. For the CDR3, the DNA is TGTGCCAGCAGTTTACTAGCGGGGGCCCCCAATGAGCAGTTCTTC. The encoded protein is CASSLLAGAPNEQFF.

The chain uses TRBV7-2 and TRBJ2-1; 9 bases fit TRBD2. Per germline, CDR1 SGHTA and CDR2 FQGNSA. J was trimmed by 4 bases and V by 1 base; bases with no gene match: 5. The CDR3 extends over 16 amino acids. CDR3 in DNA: TGTGCCAGCAGCTTAGATGGACTAGCGATTTACAATGAGCAGTTCTTC. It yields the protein CASSLDGLAIYNEQFF.

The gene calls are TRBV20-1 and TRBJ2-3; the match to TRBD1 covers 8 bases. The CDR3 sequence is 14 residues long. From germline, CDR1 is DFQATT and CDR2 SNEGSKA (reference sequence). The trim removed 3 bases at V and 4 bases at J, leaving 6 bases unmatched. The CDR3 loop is CSASPGGIADTQYF. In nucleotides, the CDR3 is TGCAGTGCTAGTCCAGGGGGCATCGCAGATACGCAGTATTTT.

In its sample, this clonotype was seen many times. The CDR3 loop reads CASSSYEQYF. The CDR3 nucleotides read TGTGCCAGCAGCTCCTACGAGCAGTACTTC. The chain employs TRBV12-3 or TRBV12-4 and TRBJ2-7; D is undetermined. The CDR3 sequence is 10 residues long. Trimming took 6 bases from V and 0 from J, leaving 0 bases between them.

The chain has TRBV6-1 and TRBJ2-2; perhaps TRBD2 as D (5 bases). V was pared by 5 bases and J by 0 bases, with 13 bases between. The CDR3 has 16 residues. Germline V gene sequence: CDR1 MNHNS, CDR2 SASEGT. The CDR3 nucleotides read TGTGCCAGCAGTCCAGCTCGGAGGACGAACACCGGGGAGCTGTTTTTT. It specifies CASSPARRTNTGELFF.

CDR3 amino acids: CSAEGRDGNTIYF. Written as DNA, the CDR3 is TGCAGTGCCGAGGGCCGGGATGGAAACACCATATATTTT. The V and J genes are TRBV20-1 and TRBJ1-3; D uncertain. Trimming cost V 6 bases and J 3 bases, with 12 bases left between them. The CDR3 contains 13 residues. Germline CDR1 and CDR2: DFQATT and SNEGSKA (reference sequence).

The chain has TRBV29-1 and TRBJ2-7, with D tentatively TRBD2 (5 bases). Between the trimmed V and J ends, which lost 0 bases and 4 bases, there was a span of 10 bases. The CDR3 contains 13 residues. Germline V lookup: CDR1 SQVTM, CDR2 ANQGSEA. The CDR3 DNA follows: TGCAGCGTTGAAGATCGACCGGGATACGAGCAGTACTTC. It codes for CSVEDRPGYEQYF.

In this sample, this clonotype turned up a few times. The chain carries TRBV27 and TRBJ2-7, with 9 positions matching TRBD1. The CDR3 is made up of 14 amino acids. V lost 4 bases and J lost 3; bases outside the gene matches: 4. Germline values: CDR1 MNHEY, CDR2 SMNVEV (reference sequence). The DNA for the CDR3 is TGTGCCAGCAGTTGGGGACAGGGCGGCTACGAGCAGTACTTC. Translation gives CASSWGQGGYEQYF.

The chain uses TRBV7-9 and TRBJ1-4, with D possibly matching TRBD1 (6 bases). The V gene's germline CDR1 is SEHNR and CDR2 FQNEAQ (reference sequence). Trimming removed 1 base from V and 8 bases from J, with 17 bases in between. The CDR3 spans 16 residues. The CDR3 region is CASSLVGNRVYEKLFF. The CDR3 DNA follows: TGTGCCAGCAGCTTAGTGGGGAACAGGGTTTACGAAAAACTGTTTTTT.

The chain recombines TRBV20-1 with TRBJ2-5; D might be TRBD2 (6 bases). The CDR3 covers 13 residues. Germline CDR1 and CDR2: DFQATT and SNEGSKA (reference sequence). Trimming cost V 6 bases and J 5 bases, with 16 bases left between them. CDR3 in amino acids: CSAQEGGEETQYF. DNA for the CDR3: TGCAGTGCCCAGGAGGGAGGAGAGGAGACCCAGTACTTC.

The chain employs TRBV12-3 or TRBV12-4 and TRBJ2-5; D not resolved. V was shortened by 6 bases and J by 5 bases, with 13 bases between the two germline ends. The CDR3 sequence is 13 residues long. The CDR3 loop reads CASRLIGTETQYF. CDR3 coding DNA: TGTGCCAGCAGACTGATTGGAACTGAGACCCAGTACTTC.

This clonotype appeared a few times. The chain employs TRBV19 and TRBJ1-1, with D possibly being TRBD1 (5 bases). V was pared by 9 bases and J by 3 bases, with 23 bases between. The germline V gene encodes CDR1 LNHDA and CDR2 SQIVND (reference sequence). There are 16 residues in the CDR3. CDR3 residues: CASRWGRGVLDTEAFF. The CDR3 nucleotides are TGTGCCAGCAGATGGGGCAGAGGGGTGTTGGACACTGAAGCTTTCTTT.